This T cell receptor (beta chain) was recorded in a study of regulatory T cells in long-lasting Graves disease. With iRepertoire HTBI primers and Arm-PCR of CDR3 regions, TCR beta libraries were built. TCRdb re-called the multiplex PCR reads with MiXCR, one entry per CDR3 protein. The data hold about 470,000 distinct CDR3 sequences, with just under 15% observed a single time. Unmatched junction bases numbered 4, after V lost 4 bases and J lost 3 bases. This CDR3 is built from 15 residues. Germline V gene data show CDR1 as SGHKS and CDR2 as YYEKEE (reference sequence). Time point denoted: newly diagnosed GD, antithyroid drugs for less than 3 months. Isolated PBMC RNA provided the starting material for the TCR library. This clonotype has a handful of counts. The data were also submitted as part of a second study, on T cells in Graves' hyperthyroidism and ophthalmopathy.

The receptor comes from a woman in her 30s with Graves disease. The chain is built from TRBV5-5 and TRBJ2-7; 13 bases line up with TRBD2. This specimen consisted of peripheral blood mononuclear cells (PBMCs), obtained at new diagnosis, from a patient treated with antithyroid drugs. In nucleotides, the CDR3 is TGTGCCAGCAGCGCTGGACTAGCGGGAGTCTACGAGCAGTACTTC. Translation gives CASSAGLAGVYEQYF.